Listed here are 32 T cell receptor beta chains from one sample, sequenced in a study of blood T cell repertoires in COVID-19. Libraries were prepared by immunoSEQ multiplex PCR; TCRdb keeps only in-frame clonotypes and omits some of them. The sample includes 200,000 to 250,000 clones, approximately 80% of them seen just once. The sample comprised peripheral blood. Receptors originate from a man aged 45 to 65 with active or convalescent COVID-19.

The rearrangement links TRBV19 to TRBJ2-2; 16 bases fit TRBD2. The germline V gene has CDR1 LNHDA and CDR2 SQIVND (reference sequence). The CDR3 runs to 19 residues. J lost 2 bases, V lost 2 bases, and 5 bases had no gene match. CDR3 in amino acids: CASSIPGLAGGPNTGELFF. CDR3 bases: TGTGCCAGTAGTATACCGGGACTAGCGGGAGGGCCTAACACCGGGGAGCTGTTTTTT.

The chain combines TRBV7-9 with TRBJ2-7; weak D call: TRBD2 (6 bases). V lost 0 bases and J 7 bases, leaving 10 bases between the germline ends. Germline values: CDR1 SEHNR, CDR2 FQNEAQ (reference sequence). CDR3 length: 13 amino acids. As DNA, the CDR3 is TGTGCCAGCAGCTTAGCGGGAGGAGTGGAGCAGTACTTC. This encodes CASSLAGGVEQYF.

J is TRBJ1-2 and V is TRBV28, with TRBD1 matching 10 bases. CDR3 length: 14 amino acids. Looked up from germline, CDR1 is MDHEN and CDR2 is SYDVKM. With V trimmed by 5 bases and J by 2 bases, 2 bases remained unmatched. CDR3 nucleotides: TGTGCCAGCAGTCTGACAGGGGGCAACTATGGCTACACCTTC. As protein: CASSLTGGNYGYTF.

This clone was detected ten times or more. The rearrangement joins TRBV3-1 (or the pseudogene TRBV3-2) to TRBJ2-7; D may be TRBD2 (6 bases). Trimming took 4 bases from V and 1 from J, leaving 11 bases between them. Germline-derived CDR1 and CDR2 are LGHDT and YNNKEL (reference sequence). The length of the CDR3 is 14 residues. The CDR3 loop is CASSLPSASYEQYF. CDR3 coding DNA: TGTGCCAGCAGCCTGCCTAGCGCTTCCTACGAGCAGTACTTC.

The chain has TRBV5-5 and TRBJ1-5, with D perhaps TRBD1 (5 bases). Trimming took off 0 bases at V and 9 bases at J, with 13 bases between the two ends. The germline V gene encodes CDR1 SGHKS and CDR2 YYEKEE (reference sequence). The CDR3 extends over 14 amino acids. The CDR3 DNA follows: TGTGCCAGCAGCTTGGGGTGGGGGGTTCGGCCCCAGCATTTT. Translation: CASSLGWGVRPQHF.

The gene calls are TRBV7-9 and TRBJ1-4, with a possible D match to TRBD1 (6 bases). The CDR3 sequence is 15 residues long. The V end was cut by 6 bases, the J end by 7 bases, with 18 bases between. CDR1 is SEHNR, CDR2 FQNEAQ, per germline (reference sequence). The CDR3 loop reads CASSSPNRESEKLFF. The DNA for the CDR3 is TGTGCCAGCAGTTCCCCAAACAGGGAGAGTGAAAAACTGTTTTTT.

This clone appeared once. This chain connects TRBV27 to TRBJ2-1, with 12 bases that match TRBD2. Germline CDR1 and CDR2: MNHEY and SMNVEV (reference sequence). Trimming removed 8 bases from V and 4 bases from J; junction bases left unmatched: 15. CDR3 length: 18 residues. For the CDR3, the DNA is TGTGCCAGCGGCAAGCCTAGCGGGAGGGGTAGGGGGTACAATGAGCAGTTCTTC. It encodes CASGKPSGRGRGYNEQFF.

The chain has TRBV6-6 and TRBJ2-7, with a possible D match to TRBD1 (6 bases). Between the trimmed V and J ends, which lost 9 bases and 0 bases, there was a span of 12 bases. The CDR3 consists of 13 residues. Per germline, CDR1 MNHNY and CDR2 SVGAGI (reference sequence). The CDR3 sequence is CARTTGSSYEQYV. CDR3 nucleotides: TGTGCCAGGACGACAGGAAGCTCCTACGAGCAGTACGTC.

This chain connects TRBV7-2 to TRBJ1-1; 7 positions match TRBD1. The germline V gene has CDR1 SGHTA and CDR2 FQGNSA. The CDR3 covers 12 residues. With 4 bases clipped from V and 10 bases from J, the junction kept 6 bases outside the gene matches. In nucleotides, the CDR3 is TGTGCCAGCAGCTCGACAGGGACAGCAGCTTTCTTT. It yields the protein CASSSTGTAAFF.

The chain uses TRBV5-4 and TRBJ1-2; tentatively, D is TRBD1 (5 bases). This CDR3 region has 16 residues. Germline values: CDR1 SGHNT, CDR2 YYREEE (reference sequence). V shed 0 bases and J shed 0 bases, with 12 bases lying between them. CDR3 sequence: CASSLGWGGSNYGYTF. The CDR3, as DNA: TGTGCCAGCAGCTTGGGCTGGGGGGGTTCTAACTATGGCTACACCTTC.

CDR3 bases: TGCGCCAGCAGCCAAGGAAGGGGATCAGAGACCCAGTACTTC. Its translation: CASSQGRGSETQYF. V is TRBV4-1 and J is TRBJ2-5, with D perhaps TRBD1 (5 bases). Between the trimmed V and J ends, which lost 1 base and 4 bases, there was a span of 10 bases. Germline V lookup: CDR1 MGHRA, CDR2 YSYEKL. The CDR3 is 14 residues long.

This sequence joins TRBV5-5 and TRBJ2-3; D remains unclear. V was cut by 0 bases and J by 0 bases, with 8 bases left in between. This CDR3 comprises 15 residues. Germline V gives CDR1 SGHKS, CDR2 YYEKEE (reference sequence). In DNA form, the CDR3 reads TGTGCCAGCAGCTTGGTAGCTCTTAGCACAGATACGCAGTATTTT. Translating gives CASSLVALSTDTQYF.

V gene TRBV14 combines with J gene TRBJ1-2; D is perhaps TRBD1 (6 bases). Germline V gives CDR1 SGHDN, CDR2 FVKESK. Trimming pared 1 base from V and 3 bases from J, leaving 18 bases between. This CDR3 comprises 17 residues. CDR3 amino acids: CASSQGPLQGGDYGYTF. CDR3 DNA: TGTGCCAGCAGCCAAGGCCCTTTACAGGGAGGGGACTATGGCTACACCTTC.

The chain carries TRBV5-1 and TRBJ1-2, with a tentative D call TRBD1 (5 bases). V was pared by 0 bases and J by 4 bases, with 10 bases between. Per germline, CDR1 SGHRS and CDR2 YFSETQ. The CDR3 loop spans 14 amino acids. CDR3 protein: CASSLDDRTYGYTF. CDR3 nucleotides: TGCGCCAGCAGCTTGGACGACAGAACCTATGGCTACACCTTC.

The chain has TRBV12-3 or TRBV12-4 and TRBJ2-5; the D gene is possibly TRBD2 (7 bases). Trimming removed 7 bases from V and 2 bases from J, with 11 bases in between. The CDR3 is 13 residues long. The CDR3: CASIKGGQETQYF. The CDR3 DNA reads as TGTGCCAGCATCAAGGGGGGGCAAGAGACCCAGTACTTC.

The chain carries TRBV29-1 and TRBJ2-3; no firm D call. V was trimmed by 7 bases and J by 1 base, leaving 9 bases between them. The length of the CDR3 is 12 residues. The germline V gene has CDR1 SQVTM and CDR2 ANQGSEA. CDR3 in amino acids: CSGASGTDTQYF. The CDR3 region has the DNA TGCAGCGGCGCGAGTGGCACAGATACGCAGTATTTT.

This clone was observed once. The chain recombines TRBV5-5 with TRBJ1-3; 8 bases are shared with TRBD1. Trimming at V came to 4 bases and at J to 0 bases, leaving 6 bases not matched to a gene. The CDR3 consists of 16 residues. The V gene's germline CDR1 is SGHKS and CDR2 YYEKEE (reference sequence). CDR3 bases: TGTGCCAGCAGCCCCTGGACAGGGAACTCTGGAAACACCATATATTTT. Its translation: CASSPWTGNSGNTIYF.

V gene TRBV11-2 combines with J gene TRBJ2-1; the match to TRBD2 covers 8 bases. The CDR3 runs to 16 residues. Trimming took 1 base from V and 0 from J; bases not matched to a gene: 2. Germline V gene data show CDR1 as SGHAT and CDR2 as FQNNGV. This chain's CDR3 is CASSLGSGSSYNEQFF. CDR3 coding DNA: TGTGCCAGCAGCTTAGGCAGCGGGAGCTCCTACAATGAGCAGTTCTTC.

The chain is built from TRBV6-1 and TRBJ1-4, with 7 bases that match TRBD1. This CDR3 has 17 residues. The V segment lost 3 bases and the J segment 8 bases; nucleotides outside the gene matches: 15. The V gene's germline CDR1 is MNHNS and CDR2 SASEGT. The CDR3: CASSDHKGTFRGEKLFF. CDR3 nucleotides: TGTGCCAGCAGTGACCATAAAGGGACCTTCAGGGGGGAAAAACTGTTTTTT.

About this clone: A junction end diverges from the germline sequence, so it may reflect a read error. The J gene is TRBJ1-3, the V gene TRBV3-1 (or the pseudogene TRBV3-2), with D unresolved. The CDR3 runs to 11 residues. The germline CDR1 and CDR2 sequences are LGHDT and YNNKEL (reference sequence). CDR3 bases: TGTGCCAGCAGCCAAGGAGGTGTCAGCGACTTT. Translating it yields CASSQGGVSDF.

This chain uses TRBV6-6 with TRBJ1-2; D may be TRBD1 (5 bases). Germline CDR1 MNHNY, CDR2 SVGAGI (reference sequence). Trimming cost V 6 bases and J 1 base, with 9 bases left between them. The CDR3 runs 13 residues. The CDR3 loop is CASRNGGNYGYTF. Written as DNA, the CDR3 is TGTGCCAGCAGAAACGGGGGTAACTATGGCTACACCTTC.

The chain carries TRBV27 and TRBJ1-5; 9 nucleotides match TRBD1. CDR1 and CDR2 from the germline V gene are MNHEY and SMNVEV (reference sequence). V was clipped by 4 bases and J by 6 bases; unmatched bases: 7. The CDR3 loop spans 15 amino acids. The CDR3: CASSSGQGKAQPQHF. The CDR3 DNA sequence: TGTGCCAGCAGTTCCGGACAGGGGAAGGCTCAGCCCCAGCATTTT.

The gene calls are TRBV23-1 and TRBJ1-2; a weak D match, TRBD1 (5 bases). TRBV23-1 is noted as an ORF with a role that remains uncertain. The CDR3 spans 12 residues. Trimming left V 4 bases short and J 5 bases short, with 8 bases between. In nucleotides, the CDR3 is TGCGCCAGCAGTCCCCGGGGGTATGGCTACACCTTC. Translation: CASSPRGYGYTF.

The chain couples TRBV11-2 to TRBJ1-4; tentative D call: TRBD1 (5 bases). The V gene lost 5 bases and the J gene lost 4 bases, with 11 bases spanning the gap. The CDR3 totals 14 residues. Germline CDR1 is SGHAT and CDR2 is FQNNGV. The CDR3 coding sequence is TGTGCCAGCAGCGTCGACAGCTTTAATGAAAAACTGTTTTTT. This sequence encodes CASSVDSFNEKLFF.

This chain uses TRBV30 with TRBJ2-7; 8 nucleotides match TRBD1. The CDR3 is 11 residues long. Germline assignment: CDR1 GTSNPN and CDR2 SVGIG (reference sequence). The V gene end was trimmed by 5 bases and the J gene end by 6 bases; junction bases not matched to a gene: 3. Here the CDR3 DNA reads TGTGCCTGGGACAGGGGACTCGAGCAGTACTTC. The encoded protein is CAWDRGLEQYF.

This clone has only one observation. The CDR3 sequence: CASSQGQGSVGTQYF. CDR3 nucleotides: TGTGCCAGCAGCCAGGGACAGGGGAGTGTCGGTACGCAGTATTTT. This rearrangement joins TRBV6-6 to TRBJ2-3; 10 bases are a match to TRBD1. The junction had 11 bases not matched to a gene; V was cut back by 6 bases and J by 8 bases. The CDR3 runs to 15 residues. Germline V gene sequence: CDR1 MNHNY, CDR2 SVGAGI (reference sequence).

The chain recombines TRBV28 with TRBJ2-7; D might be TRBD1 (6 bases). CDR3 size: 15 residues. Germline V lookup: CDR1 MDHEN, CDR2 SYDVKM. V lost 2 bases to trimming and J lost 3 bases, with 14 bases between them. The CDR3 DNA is TGTGCCAGCAGTTTACGTGGGACACCCGTCTACGAGCAGTACGTC. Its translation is CASSLRGTPVYEQYV.

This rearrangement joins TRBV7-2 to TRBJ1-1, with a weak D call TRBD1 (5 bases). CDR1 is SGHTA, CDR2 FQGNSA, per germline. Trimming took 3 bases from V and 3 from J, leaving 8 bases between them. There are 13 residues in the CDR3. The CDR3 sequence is CASSFSGDTEAFF. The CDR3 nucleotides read TGTGCCAGCAGCTTTTCGGGGGACACTGAAGCTTTCTTT.

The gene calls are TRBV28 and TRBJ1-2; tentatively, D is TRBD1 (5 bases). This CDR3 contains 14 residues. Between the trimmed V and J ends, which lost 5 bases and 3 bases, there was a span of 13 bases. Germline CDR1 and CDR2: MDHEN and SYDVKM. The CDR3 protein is CASSRVGEDYGYTF. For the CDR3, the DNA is TGTGCCAGCAGTCGGGTAGGGGAAGACTATGGCTACACCTTC.

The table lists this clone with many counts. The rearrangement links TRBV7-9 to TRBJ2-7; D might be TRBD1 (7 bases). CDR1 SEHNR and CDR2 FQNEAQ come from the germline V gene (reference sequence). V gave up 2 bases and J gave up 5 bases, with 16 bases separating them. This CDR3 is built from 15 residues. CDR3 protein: CASSLRQGGWDEQYF. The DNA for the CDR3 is TGTGCCAGCAGCTTACGGCAGGGGGGATGGGACGAGCAGTACTTC.

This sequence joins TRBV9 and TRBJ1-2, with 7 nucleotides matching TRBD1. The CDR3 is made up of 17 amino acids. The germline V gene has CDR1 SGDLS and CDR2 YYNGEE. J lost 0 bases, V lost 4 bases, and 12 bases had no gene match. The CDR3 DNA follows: TGTGCCAGCAGCCCCCACACACAGGGGACGGCTAACTATGGCTACACCTTC. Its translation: CASSPHTQGTANYGYTF.

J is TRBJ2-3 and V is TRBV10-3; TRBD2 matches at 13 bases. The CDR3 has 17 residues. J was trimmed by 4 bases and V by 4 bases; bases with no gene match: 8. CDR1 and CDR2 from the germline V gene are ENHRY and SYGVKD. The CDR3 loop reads CAISGPQTSGRPDTQYF. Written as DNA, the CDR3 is TGTGCCATCAGTGGACCACAGACTAGCGGGAGGCCAGATACGCAGTATTTT.